The 26 T cell receptor beta chains below come from one sample, sequenced in a study of blood T cell repertoires in COVID-19 (TCRdb year 2020). The library was made by the immunoSEQ multiplex PCR assay. TCRdb obtained this table from immuneACCESS and retained in-frame rearrangements with V and J assigned. These tables miss some clones; where compared with another copy, unresolved V genes account for less than half of the shortfall, and the remainder is unexplained. The sample table shows about 220,000 clones, and roughly 85% are seen once. Together, the top ten hold around 3.5% of the sample. The material sequenced was PBMCs or T cells enriched from blood (not recorded which). Source of these receptors: a woman between 35 and 50 years old with acute COVID-19.

The V gene is TRBV24-1, the J gene TRBJ1-1, with D unclear. Germline V gene data show CDR1 as KGHDR and CDR2 as SFDVKD. Trimming removed 7 bases at V and 0 bases at J, with 8 bases between. The CDR3 is made up of 13 amino acids. This CDR3 reads CATRNSLNTEAFF. The CDR3 nucleotides read TGTGCCACCAGGAACAGCTTGAACACTGAAGCTTTCTTT.

For the CDR3, the DNA is TGTGCCAGCAGCCAAGCCGGGGGACAGGGGAGTGAAGCTTTCTTT. Its protein is CASSQAGGQGSEAFF. J is TRBJ1-1 and V is TRBV3-1 (or the pseudogene TRBV3-2); 10 bases agree with TRBD1. V dropped 1 base and J dropped 7; count of bases not matched to a gene: 6. The CDR3 is made up of 15 amino acids. Germline V gene lookup returns CDR1 LGHDT and CDR2 YNNKEL (reference sequence).

The rearrangement uses TRBV7-2 and TRBJ1-1; 7 nucleotides align to TRBD1. V was clipped by 5 bases and J by 1 base; unmatched bases: 1. Germline lookup yields CDR1 SGHTA and CDR2 FQGNSA. There are 13 residues in the CDR3. The CDR3 sequence: CASSRQGNTEAFF. The CDR3 DNA sequence: TGTGCCAGCAGCCGACAGGGGAACACTGAAGCTTTCTTT.

This chain joins TRBV14 and TRBJ2-1, with 8 bases identical to TRBD2. The germline CDR1 and CDR2 sequences are SGHDN and FVKESK. After removal of 4 bases from V and 4 bases from J, the junction contained 9 bases not matched to a gene. The CDR3 covers 16 residues. The CDR3 DNA reads as TGTGCCAGCAGCCGCACCACTAGCGGACCTTACAATGAGCAGTTCTTC. Translation: CASSRTTSGPYNEQFF. Filled out from reference TRBV14 and TRBJ2-1, the complete variable domain reads EAGVTQFPSHSVIEKGQTVTLRCDPISGHDNLYWYRRVMGKEIKFLLHFVKESKQDESGMPNNRFLAERTGGTYSTLKVQPAELEDSGVYFCASSRTTSGPYNEQFFGPGTRLTVL.

The V call is TRBV5-4, the J call TRBJ1-2; D remains ambiguous. CDR1 is SGHNT and CDR2 is YYREEE in the germline V gene (reference sequence). This CDR3 comprises 16 residues. Trimming took off 1 base at V and 4 bases at J, with 17 bases between the two ends. CDR3 coding DNA: TGTGCCAGCAGCTTGTTGAGCCTCGCCGCCCCCTATGGCTACACCTTC. Amino acid sequence: CASSLLSLAAPYGYTF.

This clone showed up just a few times. J is TRBJ2-1 and V is TRBV27; tentatively, D is TRBD1 (6 bases). The germline V gene has CDR1 MNHEY and CDR2 SMNVEV (reference sequence). The V end lost 5 bases, the J end lost 10 bases, and 12 bases lay between the germline ends. CDR3 length: 12 amino acids. CDR3 coding DNA: TGTGCCAGCAGTCCCCAGGGGACGGAGCAGTTCTTC. It is translated as CASSPQGTEQFF.

The gene calls are TRBV5-1 and TRBJ2-6; 8 nucleotides match TRBD1. The germline gives CDR1 SGHRS, CDR2 YFSETQ. The CDR3 is made up of 22 amino acids. With V trimmed by 7 bases and J by 0 bases, 24 bases remained unmatched. The CDR3 DNA reads as TGCGCCAGCCGTCACCAAGCCGGGACAGGAGGGTTTACGATCTCTGGGGCCAACGTCCTGACTTTC. This encodes CASRHQAGTGGFTISGANVLTF.

The gene calls are TRBV7-8 and TRBJ1-1; D call uncertain. This CDR3 spans 14 amino acids. Trimming cost V 2 bases and J 2 bases, with 9 bases left between them. CDR1 is SGHVS, CDR2 FQNEAQ, per germline. The CDR3 DNA sequence: TGTGCCAGCAGCTTATACGGTTCTAACACTGAAGCTTTCTTT. It codes for CASSLYGSNTEAFF.

The CDR3 spells CASSEQGRNTIYF. The CDR3 nucleotides read TGTGCCAGCAGTGAACAGGGTAGAAACACCATATATTTT. The chain combines TRBV6-1 with TRBJ1-3; D possibly corresponds to TRBD1 (5 bases). The germline gives CDR1 MNHNS, CDR2 SASEGT. The CDR3 sequence is 13 residues long. Between the trimmed V and J ends, which lost 2 bases and 5 bases, there was a span of 7 bases.

This clone appeared a single time. This chain joins TRBV6-5 and TRBJ2-2, with 10 bases fitting TRBD1. The length of the CDR3 is 14 residues. CDR1 and CDR2 from the germline V gene are MNHEY and SVGAGI. V trimming: 11 bases; J trimming: 5 bases; junction bases outside the gene matches: 8. CDR3 DNA: TGTGCCTGTGGACAGGGGGTCGGTACCGGGGAGCTGTTTTTT. This gives the protein CACGQGVGTGELFF.

This chain links TRBV9 with TRBJ2-2; TRBD2 agrees at 8 bases. The CDR3 consists of 15 residues. Germline loops: CDR1 SGDLS, CDR2 YYNGEE. J was trimmed by 6 bases and V by 4 bases; bases with no gene match: 8. In DNA form, the CDR3 reads TGTGCCAGCAGCCCCGGGACTAGAAGCGCCGGGGAGCTGTTTTTT. It translates to CASSPGTRSAGELFF. The full variable domain, rest sourced from reference TRBV9 and TRBJ2-2, is DSGVTQTPKHLITATGQRVTLRCSPRSGDLSVYWYQQSLDQGLQFLIQYYNGEERAKGNILERFSAQQFPDLHSELNLSSLELGDSALYFCASSPGTRSAGELFFGEGSRLTVL.

The V and J genes are TRBV19 and TRBJ1-1; TRBD1 aligns across 8 bases. V lost 0 bases to trimming and J lost 11 bases; unmatched junction nucleotides: 2. Germline CDR1 and CDR2: LNHDA and SQIVND (reference sequence). CDR3 size: 12 residues. CDR3 in DNA: TGTGCCAGTAGTATAGATACAGGGGGGGCTTTCTTT. It specifies CASSIDTGGAFF.

The J gene is TRBJ1-2, the V gene TRBV20-1, with D unclear. The ends were cut back, 6 bases at V and 8 bases at J, with 7 bases in the middle. The CDR3 sequence is 9 residues long. CDR1 and CDR2 from the germline V gene are DFQATT and SNEGSKA (reference sequence). CDR3 coding DNA: TGCAGTGCGCGAGGCGGCTACACCTTC. Translating it yields CSARGGYTF.

Only a few counts were recorded for this clone. This chain uses TRBV7-6 with TRBJ1-1; the match to TRBD1 covers 9 bases. Per germline, CDR1 SGHVS and CDR2 FNYEAQ. J gave up 0 bases and V 1 base, and 6 bases lay outside the gene matches. CDR3 length: 17 amino acids. The CDR3: CASSLVQGAHLNTEAFF. CDR3 DNA: TGTGCCAGCAGCTTAGTACAGGGGGCGCATCTGAACACTGAAGCTTTCTTT.

The V and J genes are TRBV7-8 and TRBJ2-1, with 9 bases matching TRBD2. Germline lookup yields CDR1 SGHVS and CDR2 FQNEAQ. The junction had 2 bases not matched to a gene; V was cut back by 5 bases and J by 9 bases. The CDR3 contains 12 residues. The CDR3 DNA reads as TGTGCCAGCAGCATTAGCGGGGGTGAGCAGTTCTTC. Translation: CASSISGGEQFF. Together with reference TRBV7-8 and TRBJ2-1, the CDR3 gives the full variable domain: GAGVSQSPRYKVAKRGQDVALRCDPISGHVSLFWYQQALGQGPEFLTYFQNEAQLDKSGLPSDRFFAERPEGSVSTLKIQRTQQEDSAVYLCASSISGGEQFFGPGTRLTVL.

This chain joins TRBV5-1 and TRBJ1-1; D possibly corresponds to TRBD1 (6 bases). This CDR3 comprises 15 residues. V gave up 0 bases and J gave up 0 bases, with 9 bases separating them. CDR1 and CDR2 (germline): SGHRS, YFSETQ. CDR3 loop: CASSLGSGVNTEAFF. The CDR3 bases are TGCGCCAGCAGCTTGGGATCAGGGGTGAACACTGAAGCTTTCTTT. Full variable domain (missing parts from reference TRBV5-1 and TRBJ1-1): KAGVTQTPRYLIKTRGQQVTLSCSPISGHRSVSWYQQTPGQGLQFLFEYFSETQRNKGNFPGRFSGRQFSNSRSEMNVSTLELGDSALYLCASSLGSGVNTEAFFGQGTRLTVV.

This chain joins TRBV29-1 and TRBJ1-1, with a tentative D call TRBD1 (5 bases). Germline V lookup: CDR1 SQVTM, CDR2 ANQGSEA. With 6 bases removed from V and 3 bases from J, the gap between germline ends came to 14 bases. The CDR3 is made up of 13 amino acids. CDR3 loop: CSVPDRSDTEAFF. The CDR3 nucleotides read TGCAGCGTCCCAGACAGATCTGACACTGAAGCTTTCTTT.

The rearrangement joins TRBV19 to TRBJ1-5; possibly TRBD1 for D (6 bases). Per the germline V gene, CDR1 is LNHDA and CDR2 is SQIVND (reference sequence). V was cut by 8 bases and J by 2 bases, with 22 bases left in between. The CDR3 length is 17 residues. Here the CDR3 reads CASDQLGGPGGNQPQHF. The CDR3 coding sequence is TGTGCCAGTGATCAACTCGGGGGGCCGGGTGGCAATCAGCCCCAGCATTTT. Filled out from reference TRBV19 and TRBJ1-5, the complete variable domain reads DGGITQSPKYLFRKEGQNVTLSCEQNLNHDAMYWYRQDPGQGLRLIYYSQIVNDFQKGDIAEGYSVSREKKESFPLTVTSAQKNPTAFYLCASDQLGGPGGNQPQHFGDGTRLSIL.

The chain carries TRBV5-1 and TRBJ2-7; 9 bases are shared with TRBD2. The CDR3 covers 14 residues. Germline V gene sequence: CDR1 SGHRS, CDR2 YFSETQ. V shed 4 bases and J 1 base; nucleotides not matched to a gene: 3. Here the CDR3 reads CASSRLAGSYEQYF. CDR3 bases: TGCGCCAGCAGCCGGCTAGCGGGGTCCTACGAGCAGTACTTC.

This chain uses TRBV9 with TRBJ1-1; D is undetermined. This CDR3 is 13 amino acids long. V shed 3 bases and J shed 6 bases, with 12 bases lying between them. Germline V gives CDR1 SGDLS, CDR2 YYNGEE. The chain's CDR3 is CASSAPPRPEAFF. The DNA of the CDR3 is TGTGCCAGCAGCGCCCCCCCGCGCCCTGAAGCTTTCTTT.

The rearrangement uses TRBV9 and TRBJ2-1; a weak D match, TRBD1 (6 bases). Trimming pared 1 base from V and 4 bases from J, leaving 18 bases between. This CDR3 is built from 17 residues. Germline V gene lookup returns CDR1 SGDLS and CDR2 YYNGEE. CDR3 loop: CASSVPDQGIVYNEQFF. CDR3 sequence (DNA): TGTGCCAGCAGCGTACCAGACCAGGGGATAGTTTACAATGAGCAGTTCTTC.

The V and J genes are TRBV6-6 and TRBJ1-4; TRBD1 matches at 12 bases. Germline CDR1 is MNHNY and CDR2 is SVGAGI (reference sequence). Trimming removed 5 bases from V and 3 bases from J; junction bases left unmatched: 10. CDR3 length: 18 residues. CDR3 residues: CASSRSGTGGSSNEKLFF. CDR3 nucleotides: TGTGCCAGCAGTCGATCCGGGACAGGGGGCAGCTCTAATGAAAAACTGTTTTTT.

This sequence joins TRBV24-1 and TRBJ1-5; a weak D match, TRBD1 (5 bases). Between the trimmed V and J ends, which lost 4 bases and 2 bases, there was a span of 11 bases. Germline V lookup: CDR1 KGHDR, CDR2 SFDVKD. This CDR3 comprises 15 residues. CDR3 loop: CATSDGDSGNQPQHF. The CDR3 coding sequence is TGTGCCACCAGTGACGGAGACAGCGGCAATCAGCCCCAGCATTTT.

V and J are TRBV12-3 or TRBV12-4 and TRBJ1-2; TRBD1 agrees at 8 bases. The CDR3 sequence is 13 residues long. The V and J ends lost 4 bases and 6 bases, in that order; junction bases with no gene match: 4. For the CDR3, the DNA is TGTGCCAGCAGTTACTCGACAGGGGATGGCTACACCTTC. Translated, it gives CASSYSTGDGYTF.

This clone was counted only a few times. The CDR3 nucleotides are TGTGCCAGCAGCGTAGCGGTTGGGGGGTCTGGAAACACCATATATTTT. It is translated as CASSVAVGGSGNTIYF. The chain links TRBV9 to TRBJ1-3; a possible D gene is TRBD1 (5 bases). The CDR3 loop spans 16 amino acids. Germline V gives CDR1 SGDLS, CDR2 YYNGEE. V lost 0 bases and J lost 1, with 11 bases in between.

This clone was picked up one time. This chain links TRBV25-1 with TRBJ1-1, with 8 bases that match TRBD1. CDR1 is MGHDK and CDR2 is SYGVNS in the germline V gene. V was pared by 5 bases and J by 4 bases, with 6 bases of the junction left unmatched. This CDR3 comprises 14 residues. This chain's CDR3 is CASSHGQGFTEAFF. CDR3 sequence (DNA): TGTGCCAGCAGTCACGGACAGGGTTTCACTGAAGCTTTCTTT.